The present entry profiles one T cell receptor (beta chain) with its context. Antigen: not known. These data come from a study of blood T cells in healthy people across ages. The donors, all healthy, were Caucasians living in Russia, aged roughly 6 to 100. A J-beta primer mix and a sample-barcoded 5' primer were used in a second PCR of roughly 6 to 11 cycles. MiXCR, applied by TCRdb to the 5' RACE reads, yields one record per CDR3 protein. Among approximately 580,000 distinct CDR3 sequences listed, about 24% were seen once. Study-wide points: Aged donors had fewer naive CD4+ cells and lower diversity than long-lived donors.

These data were also reused for a study on T cells of mothers and their children. In that study: Per child, some 3 million TCR beta CDR3 reads were obtained, against over 9.5 million per mother.

The TCR originated in a boy aged 10-17 years in good health. The specimen was blood.

In nucleotides, the CDR3 is TGTGCCAGCAGCTTAGATCCGGGGGATACGCAGTATTTT. It yields the protein CASSLDPGDTQYF. The chain recombines TRBV7-2 with TRBJ2-3, with D perhaps TRBD2 (5 bases). The germline CDR1 and CDR2 sequences are SGHTA and FQGNSA. V lost 1 base to trimming and J lost 6 bases, with 8 bases between them. The CDR3 has 13 residues.